This T cell receptor (beta chain) is from a study of T cell changes during pregnancy in multiple sclerosis. This clone was detected only once. Clones were sequenced by immunoSEQ multiplex PCR, and TCRdb holds only the in-frame ones, with some missing. The sample includes some 70,000 clones, approximately 91% of them seen just once. This TCR was recovered from a female donor with multiple sclerosis, enrolled in a pregnancy study. The sequences come from peripheral blood, collected in the first trimester of pregnancy.

The CDR3 loop reads CASSPNRGLGWEAGELFF. The DNA of the CDR3 is TGTGCCAGTAGTCCCAACCGCGGGTTAGGGTGGGAGGCCGGGGAGCTGTTTTTT. This chain connects TRBV19 to TRBJ2-2; tentative D call: TRBD2 (6 bases). The germline V gene has CDR1 LNHDA and CDR2 SQIVND (reference sequence). Trimming took off 5 bases at V and 6 bases at J, with 25 bases between the two ends. CDR3 length equals 18 residues.